The sample holds a few counts of the clone carrying this T cell receptor (beta chain). The antigen is undetermined. Authors' analysis steps: Across samples, TCR counts had a median of 95,638 and ranged from roughly 20,000 to 690,600. TCRdb re-called the RACE reads through MiXCR, storing one row per CDR3 protein. TCRdb, rather than the study authors, made the V and J calls. The table shows 150,000 to 200,000 distinct CDR3 sequences, with just under 30% occurring only once. As for time point: pre-sensitization, week 0. The sample's treatment: therapeutic diphenylcyclopropenone sensitization with weekly scalp DPC. The trim removed 6 bases at V and 0 bases at J, leaving 9 bases unmatched. CDR3 length equals 17 residues. This entry belongs to a study of human T cells and chemical hapten exposure. Study results and limitations: As the donors had alopecia, their immune response may differ from healthy people's.

This sequence joins TRBV12-3 or TRBV12-4 and TRBJ1-5; 9 bases are shared with TRBD1. This specimen was whole blood, taken in connection with sensitization to the hapten diphenylcyclopropenone (DPC). This receptor was obtained from a woman aged 25 to 39 with alopecia areata. Some clones in this sample may be carry-over from other donors' samples. CDR3 sequence: CASSPPGQGISNQPQHF. CDR3 bases: TGTGCCAGCAGCCCCCCGGGACAGGGAATTAGCAATCAGCCCCAGCATTTT.